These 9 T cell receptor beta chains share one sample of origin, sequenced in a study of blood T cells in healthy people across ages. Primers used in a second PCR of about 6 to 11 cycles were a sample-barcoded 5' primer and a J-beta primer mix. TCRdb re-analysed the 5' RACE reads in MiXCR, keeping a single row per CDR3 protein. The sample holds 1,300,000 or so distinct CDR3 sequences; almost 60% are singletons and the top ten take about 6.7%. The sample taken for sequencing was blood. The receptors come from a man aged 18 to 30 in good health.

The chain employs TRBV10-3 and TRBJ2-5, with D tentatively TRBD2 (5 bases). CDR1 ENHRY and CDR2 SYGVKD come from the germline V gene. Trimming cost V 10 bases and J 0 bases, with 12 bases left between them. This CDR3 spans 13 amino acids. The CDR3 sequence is CATEGSNQETQYF. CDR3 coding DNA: TGTGCCACCGAGGGCAGCAACCAAGAGACCCAGTACTTC.

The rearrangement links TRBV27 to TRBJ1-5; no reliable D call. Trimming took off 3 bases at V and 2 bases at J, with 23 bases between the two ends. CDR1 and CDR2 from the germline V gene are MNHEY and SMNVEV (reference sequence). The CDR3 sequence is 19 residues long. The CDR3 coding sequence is TGTGCCAGCAGTTTTTCATCGGTCCTCACCGGTTTCGGCAATCAGCCCCAGCATTTT. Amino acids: CASSFSSVLTGFGNQPQHF.

Written as DNA, the CDR3 is TGTGCCACCAGCCGGGGTATCTTGGCTGAAAAACTGTTTTTT. Protein product: CATSRGILAEKLFF. The rearrangement links TRBV15 to TRBJ1-4; D is undetermined. Trimming pared 5 bases from V and 7 bases from J, leaving 14 bases between. Germline CDR1 LNHNV, CDR2 YYDKDF (reference sequence). The CDR3 length is 14 residues.

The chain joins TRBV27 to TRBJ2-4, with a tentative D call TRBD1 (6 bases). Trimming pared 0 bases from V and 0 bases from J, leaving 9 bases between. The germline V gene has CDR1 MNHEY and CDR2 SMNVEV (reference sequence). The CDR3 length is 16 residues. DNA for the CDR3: TGTGCCAGCAGTTTATCGAGGGGGTCAGCCAAAAACATTCAGTACTTC. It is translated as CASSLSRGSAKNIQYF.

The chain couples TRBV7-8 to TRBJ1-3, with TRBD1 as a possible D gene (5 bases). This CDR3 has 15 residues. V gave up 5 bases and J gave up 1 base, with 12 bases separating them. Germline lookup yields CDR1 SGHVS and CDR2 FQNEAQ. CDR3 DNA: TGTGCCAGCAGCCTGGGGGGTCGGTCTGGAAACACCATATATTTT. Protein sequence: CASSLGGRSGNTIYF.

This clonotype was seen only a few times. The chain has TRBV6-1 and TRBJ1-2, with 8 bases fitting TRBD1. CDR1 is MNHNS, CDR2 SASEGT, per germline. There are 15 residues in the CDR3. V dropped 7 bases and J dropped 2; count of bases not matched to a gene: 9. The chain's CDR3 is CASTPGQGWNYGYTF. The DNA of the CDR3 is TGTGCCAGCACCCCTGGACAGGGATGGAACTATGGCTACACCTTC.

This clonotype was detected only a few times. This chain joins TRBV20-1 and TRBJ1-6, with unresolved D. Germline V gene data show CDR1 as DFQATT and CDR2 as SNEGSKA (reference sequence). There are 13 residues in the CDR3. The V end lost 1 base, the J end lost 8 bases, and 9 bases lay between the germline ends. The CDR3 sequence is CSARGRGDSPLHF. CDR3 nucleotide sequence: TGCAGTGCTAGAGGCCGGGGTGATTCACCCCTCCACTTT.

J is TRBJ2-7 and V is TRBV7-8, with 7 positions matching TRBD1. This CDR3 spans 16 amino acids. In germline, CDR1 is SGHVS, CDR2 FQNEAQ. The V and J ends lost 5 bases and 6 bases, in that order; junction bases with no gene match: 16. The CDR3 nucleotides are TGTGCCAGCAGCGATACAGGGGTAAGGATTATCCGCGAGCAGTACTTC. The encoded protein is CASSDTGVRIIREQYF.

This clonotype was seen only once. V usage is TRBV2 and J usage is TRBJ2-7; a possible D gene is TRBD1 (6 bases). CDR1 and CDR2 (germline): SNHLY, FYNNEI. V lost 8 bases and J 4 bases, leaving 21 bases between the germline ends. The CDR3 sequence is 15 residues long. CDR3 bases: TGTGCCAGCCTAAGGAACTACAGGGAAGTGTACGAGCAGTACTTC. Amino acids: CASLRNYREVYEQYF.